Following are 11 T cell receptor beta chains from one sample sequenced in a study of blood T cell repertoires in COVID-19. Some clones are missing from TCRdb's copy, which holds only in-frame ones; the method was immunoSEQ multiplex PCR. Here the sample spans approximately 250,000 clones, about 82% being singletons. The sequencing input was peripheral blood. The receptor source for this set is a woman of 80 years or more with COVID-19, enrolled during active disease.

This clone was seen just once. The gene calls are TRBV7-9 and TRBJ2-1, with a weak D call TRBD2 (6 bases). The CDR3 sequence is 15 residues long. Germline V lookup: CDR1 SEHNR, CDR2 FQNEAQ (reference sequence). The V and J ends lost 7 bases and 1 base respectively, with 14 bases between them. CDR3 in amino acids: CASIPGGPSYNEQFF. CDR3 in DNA: TGTGCCAGCATCCCCGGGGGTCCTTCCTACAATGAGCAGTTCTTC.

The chain recombines TRBV6-1 with TRBJ1-1; 10 bases match TRBD1. With V trimmed by 2 bases and J by 11 bases, 11 bases remained unmatched. The germline gives CDR1 MNHNS, CDR2 SASEGT. CDR3 size: 15 residues. The CDR3 reads CASSESDRGLGSAFF. As DNA, the CDR3 is TGTGCCAGCAGTGAAAGTGACAGGGGGCTCGGTAGTGCTTTCTTT.

V gene TRBV11-2 combines with J gene TRBJ1-1; D call uncertain. V was pared by 4 bases and J by 0 bases, with 9 bases between. The V gene's germline CDR1 is SGHAT and CDR2 FQNNGV. The CDR3 is 14 residues long. This chain's CDR3 is CASSSSRVNTEAFF. The DNA for the CDR3 is TGTGCCAGCAGCTCTTCACGGGTGAACACTGAAGCTTTCTTT. The variable domain in full, completed from reference TRBV11-2 and TRBJ1-1, reads EAGVAQSPRYKIIEKRQSVAFWCNPISGHATLYWYQQILGQGPKLLIQFQNNGVVDDSQLPKDRFSAERLKGVDSTLKIQPAKLEDSAVYLCASSSSRVNTEAFFGQGTRLTVV.

The chain combines TRBV24-1 with TRBJ1-1, with a weak D call TRBD1 (6 bases). The CDR3 has 15 amino acids. Trimming took 8 bases from V and 3 from J, leaving 18 bases between them. Germline CDR1 KGHDR, CDR2 SFDVKD. CDR3 coding DNA: TGTGCCACCAAACCGCGAGGGACACTAGACACTGAAGCTTTCTTT. Encoded protein: CATKPRGTLDTEAFF.

The chain has TRBV5-1 and TRBJ2-2, with a possible D match to TRBD1 (5 bases). Germline loops: CDR1 SGHRS, CDR2 YFSETQ. The CDR3 loop spans 15 amino acids. Trimming cost V 2 bases and J 3 bases, with 11 bases left between them. CDR3: CASSLPGMDTGELFF. DNA for the CDR3: TGCGCCAGCAGCTTACCAGGGATGGACACCGGGGAGCTGTTTTTT.

This chain links TRBV4-2 with TRBJ2-3; TRBD2 matches 10 bases. The trim removed 0 bases at V and 5 bases at J, leaving 11 bases unmatched. The length of the CDR3 is 18 residues. Germline V gene data show CDR1 as LGHNA and CDR2 as YNFKEQ. CDR3 loop: CASSQDRSGGAVGDTQYF. CDR3 nucleotides: TGTGCCAGCAGCCAAGATCGCAGCGGGGGGGCCGTTGGAGATACGCAGTATTTT.

The chain carries TRBV18 and TRBJ1-1; unclear D gene. From germline, CDR1 is KGHSH and CDR2 LQKENI. This CDR3 has 13 residues. Trimming removed 6 bases at V and 7 bases at J, with 15 bases between. The CDR3 DNA follows: TGTGCCAGCTCGATGACGGAGTGGCATGAAGCTTTCTTT. This codes for CASSMTEWHEAFF. Complete variable domain (other parts from reference TRBV18 and TRBJ1-1): NAGVMQNPRHLVRRRGQEARLRCSPMKGHSHVYWYRQLPEEGLKFMVYLQKENIIDESGMPKERFSAEFPKEGPSILRIQQVVRGDSAAYFCASSMTEWHEAFFGQGTRLTVV.

The chain joins TRBV20-1 to TRBJ2-7, with a possible D match to TRBD2 (6 bases). Germline CDR1 and CDR2: DFQATT and SNEGSKA (reference sequence). V lost 3 bases to trimming and J lost 2 bases, with 14 bases between them. There are 14 residues in the CDR3. The CDR3 DNA follows: TGCAGTGCTAGTAAGGGTAGCGGTCCCTACGAGCAGTACGTC. This encodes CSASKGSGPYEQYV.

This sequence joins TRBV7-2 and TRBJ1-2, with 12 positions matching TRBD1. V gave up 4 bases and J gave up 8 bases; unmatched junction bases: 11. The germline V gene encodes CDR1 SGHTA and CDR2 FQGNSA. This CDR3 has 16 residues. CDR3 DNA: TGTGCCAGCAGCTGGTCCGGGACAGGGGGCGCCGGGGGCTACACCTTC. Protein sequence: CASSWSGTGGAGGYTF.

V is TRBV3-1 (or the pseudogene TRBV3-2) and J is TRBJ1-3, with D unclear. Germline CDR1 and CDR2: LGHDT and YNNKEL (reference sequence). Trimming pared 0 bases from V and 12 bases from J, leaving 12 bases between. This CDR3 region has 13 residues. This CDR3 reads CASSQEQRRGIYF. The CDR3 DNA sequence: TGTGCCAGCAGCCAAGAACAGCGTCGGGGCATATATTTT.

The chain links TRBV13 to TRBJ2-1; 15 bases map to TRBD2. CDR1 PRHDT and CDR2 FYEKMQ come from the germline V gene (reference sequence). After removal of 5 bases from V and 2 bases from J, the junction contained 4 bases not matched to a gene. CDR3 length equals 17 residues. CDR3 sequence (DNA): TGTGCCAGCAGCCCCGGGACTAGCGGGGGGACCTACAATGAGCAGTTCTTC. This codes for CASSPGTSGGTYNEQFF.